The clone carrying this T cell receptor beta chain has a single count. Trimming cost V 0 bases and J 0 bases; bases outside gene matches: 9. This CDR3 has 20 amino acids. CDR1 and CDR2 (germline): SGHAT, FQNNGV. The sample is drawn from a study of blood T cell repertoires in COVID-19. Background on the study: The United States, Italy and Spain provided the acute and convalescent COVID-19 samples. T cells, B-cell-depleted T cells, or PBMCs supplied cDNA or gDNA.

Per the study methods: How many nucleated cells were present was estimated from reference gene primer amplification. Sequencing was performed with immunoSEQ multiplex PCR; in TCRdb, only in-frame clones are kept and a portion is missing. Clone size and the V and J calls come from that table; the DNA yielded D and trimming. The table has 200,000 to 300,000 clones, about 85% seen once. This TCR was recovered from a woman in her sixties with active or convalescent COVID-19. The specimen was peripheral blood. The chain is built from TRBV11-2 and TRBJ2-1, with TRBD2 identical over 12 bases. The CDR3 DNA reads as TGTGCCAGCAGCTTAGATAGAATACTAGCGGGAGGCTTCTCCTACAATGAGCAGTTCTTC. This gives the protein CASSLDRILAGGFSYNEQFF.